A single sample gave rise to the 26 T cell receptor beta chains below, sequenced in a study of blood T cell repertoires in COVID-19. Sequencing was performed with immunoSEQ multiplex PCR; in TCRdb, only in-frame clones are kept and a portion is missing. The sample lists about 180,000 clones, more than 75% occurring once. Source material: PBMCs or T cells enriched from blood (not recorded which). The receptor source for this set is a woman in her thirties who had recovered from COVID-19.

The chain has TRBV20-1 and TRBJ1-6, with D possibly matching TRBD1 (6 bases). The V gene lost 6 bases and the J gene lost 8 bases, with 20 bases spanning the gap. The CDR3 runs to 15 residues. The germline CDR1 and CDR2 sequences are DFQATT and SNEGSKA (reference sequence). In DNA form, the CDR3 reads TGCAGTGCGAGTTCCCCTCGGGACATGGATTCACCCCTCCACTTT. This gives the protein CSASSPRDMDSPLHF.

The chain carries TRBV19 and TRBJ1-1; D remains ambiguous. V was trimmed by 4 bases and J by 3 bases, leaving 9 bases between them. Germline CDR1 LNHDA, CDR2 SQIVND (reference sequence). There are 13 residues in the CDR3. CDR3 in amino acids: CASSTQRYTEAFF. DNA of the CDR3: TGTGCCAGTAGTACCCAGCGGTACACTGAAGCTTTCTTT.

This clone has only one observation. The chain has TRBV18 and TRBJ2-7; 8 nucleotides agree with TRBD2. This CDR3 contains 17 residues. J gave up 0 bases and V 3 bases, and 10 bases lay outside the gene matches. CDR1 and CDR2 from the germline V gene are KGHSH and LQKENI. DNA of the CDR3: TGTGCCAGCTCACCTATTAACTCGGGAGGGCACTCCTACGAGCAGTACTTC. Its protein product is CASSPINSGGHSYEQYF.

This chain uses TRBV7-3 with TRBJ2-2, with D possibly being TRBD1 (5 bases). The ends were cut back, 3 bases at V and 0 bases at J, with 8 bases in the middle. The CDR3 has 15 residues. From germline, CDR1 is SGHTA and CDR2 FQGTGA. CDR3 loop: CASSFLTANTGELFF. In DNA form, the CDR3 reads TGTGCCAGCAGCTTCCTGACAGCGAACACCGGGGAGCTGTTTTTT.

This clone was counted once. This chain uses TRBV4-1 with TRBJ2-3; 8 nucleotides align to TRBD2. The germline CDR1 and CDR2 sequences are MGHRA and YSYEKL. The V segment lost 0 bases and the J segment 3 bases; nucleotides outside the gene matches: 8. This CDR3 has 17 amino acids. As DNA, the CDR3 is TGCGCCAGCAGCCAAGAAGGGGTAGCGGGACGGACAGATACGCAGTATTTT. It encodes CASSQEGVAGRTDTQYF.

This chain uses TRBV10-3 with TRBJ1-4; no firm D call. V was trimmed by 0 bases and J by 0 bases, leaving 14 bases between them. CDR1 and CDR2 (germline): ENHRY, SYGVKD. The CDR3 is made up of 18 amino acids. The CDR3 DNA sequence: TGTGCCATCAGTGAGTCCGCGGCTACGGTTGCAACTAATGAAAAACTGTTTTTT. Translating it yields CAISESAATVATNEKLFF.

This rearrangement joins TRBV7-9 to TRBJ1-1; a possible D gene is TRBD1 (6 bases). Germline V gene sequence: CDR1 SEHNR, CDR2 FQNEAQ (reference sequence). This CDR3 spans 15 amino acids. V lost 4 bases and J lost 0, with 12 bases in between. DNA of the CDR3: TGTGCCAGCAGCTCAGCACAGGGTGTGAACACTGAAGCTTTCTTT. Its protein is CASSSAQGVNTEAFF.

This CDR3 is CASSPTGGGEQFF. Here the CDR3 DNA reads TGTGCCAGCTCACCTACAGGGGGAGGTGAGCAGTTCTTC. The chain combines TRBV18 with TRBJ2-1; TRBD1 agrees at 8 bases. This CDR3 has 13 residues. Germline V gives CDR1 KGHSH, CDR2 LQKENI. Germline trimming cut 3 bases from V and 9 bases from J; bases unmatched to any gene: 4.

This clone was seen only once. The genes are TRBV3-1 (or the pseudogene TRBV3-2) and TRBJ1-4, with a tentative D call TRBD1 (6 bases). Germline CDR1 reads LGHDT; CDR2 reads YNNKEL (reference sequence). This CDR3 is 16 amino acids long. Trimming shortened V by 1 base and J by 5 bases, and 14 bases separated the two germline ends. The CDR3 coding sequence is TGTGCCAGCAGCCAAGCCAGGGGTGGTCTAAATGAAAAACTGTTTTTT. Translating gives CASSQARGGLNEKLFF.

The chain joins TRBV6-6 to TRBJ2-7; D gene uncertain. Germline V gene sequence: CDR1 MNHNY, CDR2 SVGAGI (reference sequence). Deletions cut 5 bases from V and 4 bases from J, with 15 bases between. The CDR3 extends over 14 amino acids. CDR3 loop: CASSAPFGRYEQYF. CDR3 sequence (DNA): TGTGCCAGCAGTGCACCTTTTGGTCGGTACGAGCAGTACTTC.

This rearrangement joins TRBV5-6 to TRBJ2-7; 7 bases are shared with TRBD2. Germline V CDR1 and CDR2: SGHDT, YYEEEE. The CDR3 runs to 16 residues. V shed 3 bases, J shed 3 bases, and the junction held 12 bases outside the gene matches. The CDR3 DNA follows: TGTGCCAGCAGCTCCTACCGGGACTACTTAAACTACGAGCAGTACTTC. It encodes CASSSYRDYLNYEQYF.

This sequence joins TRBV6-4 and TRBJ2-2; D remains ambiguous. V was cut by 2 bases and J by 3 bases, with 4 bases left in between. CDR1 is MRHNA, CDR2 SNTAGT, per germline. The CDR3 is made up of 13 amino acids. The CDR3 here is CASSDRDTGELFF. The CDR3 region has the DNA TGTGCCAGCAGTGACCGGGACACCGGGGAGCTGTTTTTT.

In DNA form, the CDR3 reads TGCGCCAGCAGTCAATCTTGGCGGGAGAAATGGACCGGGGAGCTGTTTTTT. This gives the protein CASSQSWREKWTGELFF. The chain carries TRBV23-1 and TRBJ2-2, with 7 positions matching TRBD2. TRBV23-1 is designated an ORF whose function remains uncertain. The CDR3 runs to 17 residues. After removal of 0 bases from V and 5 bases from J, the junction contained 9 bases not matched to a gene.

The rearrangement uses TRBV11-2 and TRBJ1-1, with D unresolved. The CDR3 runs 13 residues. The V and J ends lost 3 bases and 1 base respectively, with 6 bases between them. Germline CDR1 is SGHAT and CDR2 is FQNNGV. The CDR3 sequence is CASSLKRNTEAFF. The DNA of the CDR3 is TGTGCCAGCAGCTTGAAGAGGAACACTGAAGCTTTCTTT.

This clone was observed once. The chain is built from TRBV2 and TRBJ2-7; 10 bases are a match to TRBD1. The germline CDR1 and CDR2 sequences are SNHLY and FYNNEI. This CDR3 has 13 amino acids. The V segment lost 8 bases and the J segment 4 bases; nucleotides outside the gene matches: 5. The CDR3 reads CASERDRGYEQYF. The CDR3, as DNA: TGTGCCAGCGAGAGGGACAGGGGTTACGAGCAGTACTTC.

This chain links TRBV6-5 with TRBJ2-7; D might be TRBD2 (5 bases). CDR3 length: 13 amino acids. Germline V CDR1 and CDR2: MNHEY, SVGAGI. V was clipped by 5 bases and J by 3 bases, with 11 bases between them. The CDR3 sequence: CASSPDYNYEQYF. The CDR3 DNA reads TGTGCCAGCAGTCCCGACTATAACTACGAGCAGTACTTC.

The rearrangement joins TRBV4-1 to TRBJ2-7; D might be TRBD1 (5 bases). The germline CDR1 and CDR2 sequences are MGHRA and YSYEKL. This CDR3 is 15 amino acids long. V was pared by 1 base and J by 4 bases, with 14 bases between. The CDR3: CASSQGSGRGYEQYF. In nucleotides, the CDR3 is TGCGCCAGCAGCCAAGGTTCTGGTAGGGGATACGAGCAGTACTTC.

The chain uses TRBV3-1 (or the pseudogene TRBV3-2) and TRBJ2-7; D remains unclear. The CDR3 covers 15 residues. Deletions cut 5 bases from V and 1 base from J, with 15 bases between. Germline V gene lookup returns CDR1 LGHDT and CDR2 YNNKEL (reference sequence). CDR3 coding DNA: TGTGCCAGCAGCTCAAGAACCCTGCGGTCCTACGAGCAGTACTTC. Protein sequence: CASSSRTLRSYEQYF.

Only a few counts were recorded for this clone. The chain links TRBV28 to TRBJ1-4; TRBD1 is a possible D gene (6 bases). The CDR3 sequence is 15 residues long. The ends were cut back, 4 bases at V and 8 bases at J, with 17 bases in the middle. Germline V gives CDR1 MDHEN, CDR2 SYDVKM. The CDR3 nucleotides read TGTGCCAGCAGTTCCCTGCGGGGGGCATGGGAAAAACTGTTTTTT. Protein: CASSSLRGAWEKLFF.

J is TRBJ2-3 and V is TRBV6-2 or TRBV6-3, with D hard to call. V lost 2 bases, J lost 2 bases, and 17 bases lay in between. The CDR3 runs 17 residues. Germline-derived CDR1 and CDR2 are MNHEY and SVGEGT. The CDR3 DNA reads as TGTGCCAGCAGTTACGTCGGCCTCCTCCGACACACAGATACGCAGTATTTT. Translated: CASSYVGLLRHTDTQYF.

In DNA form, the CDR3 reads TGTGCCACCAGTGATGAGAGGACAGGGGGCCAAGAGACCCAGTACTTC. It yields the protein CATSDERTGGQETQYF. The chain couples TRBV24-1 to TRBJ2-5; the match to TRBD1 covers 10 bases. V was clipped by 3 bases and J by 1 base; unmatched bases: 4. The germline gives CDR1 KGHDR, CDR2 SFDVKD. The CDR3 is 16 residues long.

This clone was detected only once. The chain recombines TRBV28 with TRBJ1-1; D gene uncertain. The V end lost 2 bases, the J end lost 4 bases, and 11 bases lay between the germline ends. The germline CDR1 and CDR2 sequences are MDHEN and SYDVKM. The CDR3 contains 14 residues. The chain's CDR3 is CASSLQQAGTEAFF. In DNA, the CDR3 is TGTGCCAGCAGTTTACAACAAGCGGGCACTGAAGCTTTCTTT.

This chain links TRBV20-1 with TRBJ2-1; D unclear. The V gene lost 1 base and the J gene lost 10 bases, with 8 bases spanning the gap. CDR1 and CDR2 from the germline V gene are DFQATT and SNEGSKA (reference sequence). This CDR3 comprises 11 residues. The CDR3 region has the DNA TGCAGTGCTAGAGGGAGCGTCGAGCAGTTCTTC. Residues: CSARGSVEQFF.

The chain recombines TRBV5-4 with TRBJ2-7, with TRBD1 matching over 9 bases. V was clipped by 0 bases and J by 6 bases; unmatched bases: 7. Germline-derived CDR1 and CDR2 are SGHNT and YYREEE (reference sequence). The CDR3 spans 15 residues. CDR3 sequence: CASSLAGTGFVEQYF. As DNA, the CDR3 is TGTGCCAGCAGCTTGGCGGGGACAGGGTTTGTCGAGCAGTACTTC.

This sequence joins TRBV28 and TRBJ2-7; D possibly corresponds to TRBD2 (6 bases). This CDR3 is built from 15 residues. Trimming removed 5 bases at V and 0 bases at J, with 14 bases between. The germline CDR1 and CDR2 sequences are MDHEN and SYDVKM. CDR3 region: CASSPPTGSSYEQYF. The CDR3 DNA reads as TGTGCCAGCAGTCCCCCTACCGGGAGCTCCTACGAGCAGTACTTC.

The chain couples TRBV19 to TRBJ1-3, with 11 bases matching TRBD1. This CDR3 comprises 15 residues. With V trimmed by 6 bases and J by 3 bases, 4 bases remained unmatched. Germline loops: CDR1 LNHDA, CDR2 SQIVND (reference sequence). Here the CDR3 DNA reads TGTGCCAGTAGAGGACAGGGGGCCGGTGGAAACACCATATATTTT. Translated: CASRGQGAGGNTIYF.